Listed below are T cell receptor beta chains from one sample, sequenced in a study of blood T cell repertoires in COVID-19. This table comes from immunoSEQ multiplex PCR, and its TCRdb copy is limited to in-frame clones, with some not included. The table has around 210,000 clones, roughly 90% seen once; the top ten hold 6.5% to 9.5%. The sequencing input was PBMCs or T cells enriched from blood (not recorded which). Receptor source: a woman aged 18 to 35 who had recovered from COVID-19. Both conserved end residues are part of each CDR3. The D gene is left open where the match is weak. Expanded clones are given a class, and other clones once, few, many or no size at all.

CDR3nt,CDR3aa,d_gene,v_gene,abundance,j_gene
TGTGCTAGTGGCCATCAGGGGGCGCGGAAGGTGACCCAGTACTTC,CASGHQGARKVTQYF,TRBD1,TRBV12-5,NA,TRBJ2-5
TGTGCCACCAGCAGAGATAATGGGGCATCCTATGGCTACACCTTC,CATSRDNGASYGYTF,NA,TRBV15,once,TRBJ1-2
TGTGCCAGCCTCGCGGGGCTCCGTAACTATGGCTACACCTTC,CASLAGLRNYGYTF,NA,TRBV28,NA,TRBJ1-2
TGTGCCAGCAGCGCGCGGGGGTTCGGCACAGATACGCAGTATTTT,CASSARGFGTDTQYF,TRBD2,TRBV9,NA,TRBJ2-3
TGCAGCGTTGAAGGGACTACCGGGGAGCTGTTTTTT,CSVEGTTGELFF,NA,TRBV29-1,NA,TRBJ2-2
TGTGCCAGCAGCTCCTATAGCGGGGGGGACTACGAGCAGTACTTC,CASSSYSGGDYEQYF,TRBD2,TRBV7-2,NA,TRBJ2-7
TGTGCCAGCAGGGCCGGGACAAACTATGGCTACACCTTC,CASRAGTNYGYTF,NA,TRBV2,few,TRBJ1-2
TGTGCCAGCAGTCACACCCTCACAGGGAATGAAAAACTGTTTTTT,CASSHTLTGNEKLFF,NA,TRBV6-2/TRBV6-3,few,TRBJ1-4
TGTGCCAGTAGTGAATGGGCCTCTGGAAACACCATATATTTT,CASSEWASGNTIYF,NA,TRBV19,NA,TRBJ1-3
TGTGCCAGCAGTTTAAGTGGGACCGCGGGATTCTTT,CASSLSGTAGFF,NA,TRBV28,NA,TRBJ1-1
TGTGCCAGCAGCTTGGAGAGGGCAGGCACTGAAGCTTTCTTT,CASSLERAGTEAFF,NA,TRBV7-8,NA,TRBJ1-1
TGTGCCAGCAGCCAGGGGGACGTCTATAGCAATCAGCCCCAGCATTTT,CASSQGDVYSNQPQHF,TRBD1,TRBV6-6,NA,TRBJ1-5
TGTGCCTGGAGCCCAGCCCGGACAGATGACTTCTACAATGAGCAGTTCTTC,CAWSPARTDDFYNEQFF,NA,TRBV30,once,TRBJ2-1
TGTGCCAGCAGCCAAGGCCCCCGGGACACAAGAGAGACCCAGTACTTC,CASSQGPRDTRETQYF,NA,TRBV7-7,once,TRBJ2-5
TGTGCCAGCAGGGAGGCCACAGGGGGAGACCAGCCCCAGCATTTT,CASREATGGDQPQHF,TRBD1,TRBV5-5,NA,TRBJ1-5